Shown below are 2 T cell receptor beta chains from a single sample sequenced in a study of a mutant IDH1 vaccine in newly diagnosed glioma. Only in-frame clones appear in the TCRdb table, and some are missing; sequencing was by immunoSEQ multiplex PCR. Among 45,000 to 65,000 clones, about 61% were seen once, and the ten largest hold around 4.8%. Their target antigens are unknown. Time point: week 47, end of study. In the vaccine, a single dose held 300 ug of the mutant IDH1 20-mer peptide, along with topical imiquimod. The source was peripheral blood mononuclear cells (PBMCs), collected from a glioma patient whose treatment included an IDH1 peptide vaccine. Every receptor here comes from a man aged 35 to 55 with glioma. Some clones in this sample may be carry-over from other donors' samples.

V and J are TRBV29-1 and TRBJ2-7; D ambiguous. V lost 4 bases and J 4 bases, leaving 11 bases between the germline ends. The CDR3 totals 12 residues. Germline CDR1 SQVTM, CDR2 ANQGSEA. In DNA, the CDR3 is TGCAGCGTTGCTTTGGGTGGTTACGAGCAGTACTTC. It specifies CSVALGGYEQYF.

The chain uses TRBV2 and TRBJ1-2; D is perhaps TRBD1 (5 bases). Looked up from germline, CDR1 is SNHLY and CDR2 is FYNNEI. This CDR3 comprises 14 residues. Trimming took 4 bases from V and 4 from J, leaving 13 bases between them. The CDR3 region is CASSGQGTIYGYTF. The CDR3 DNA reads as TGTGCCAGCAGTGGCCAGGGCACGATCTATGGCTACACCTTC.